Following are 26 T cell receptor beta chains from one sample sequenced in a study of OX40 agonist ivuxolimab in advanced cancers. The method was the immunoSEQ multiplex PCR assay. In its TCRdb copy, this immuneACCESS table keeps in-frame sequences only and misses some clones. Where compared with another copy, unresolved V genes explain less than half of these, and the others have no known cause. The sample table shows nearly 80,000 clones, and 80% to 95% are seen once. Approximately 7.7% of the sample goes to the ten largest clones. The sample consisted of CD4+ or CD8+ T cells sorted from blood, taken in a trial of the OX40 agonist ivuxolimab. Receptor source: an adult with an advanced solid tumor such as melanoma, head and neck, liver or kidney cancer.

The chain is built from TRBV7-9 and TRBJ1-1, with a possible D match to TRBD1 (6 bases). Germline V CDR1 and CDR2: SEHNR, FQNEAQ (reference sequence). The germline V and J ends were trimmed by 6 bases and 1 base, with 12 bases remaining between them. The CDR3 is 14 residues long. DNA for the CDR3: TGTGCCAGCAGTACGGGACACACGAACACTGAAGCTTTCTTT. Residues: CASSTGHTNTEAFF.

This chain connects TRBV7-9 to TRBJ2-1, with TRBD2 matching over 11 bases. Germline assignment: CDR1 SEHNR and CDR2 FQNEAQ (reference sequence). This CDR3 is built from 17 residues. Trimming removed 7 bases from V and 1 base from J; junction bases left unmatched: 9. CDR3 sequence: CASTRRLAGNSYNEQFF. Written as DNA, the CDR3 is TGTGCCAGCACCCGGCGACTAGCGGGAAATTCCTACAATGAGCAGTTCTTC.

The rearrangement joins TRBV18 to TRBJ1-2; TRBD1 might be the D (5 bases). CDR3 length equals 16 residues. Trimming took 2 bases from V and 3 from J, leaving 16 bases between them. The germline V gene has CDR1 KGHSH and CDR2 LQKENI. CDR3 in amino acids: CASSPRIGEGDYGYTF. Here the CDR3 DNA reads TGTGCCAGCTCACCAAGGATAGGGGAAGGTGACTATGGCTACACCTTC.

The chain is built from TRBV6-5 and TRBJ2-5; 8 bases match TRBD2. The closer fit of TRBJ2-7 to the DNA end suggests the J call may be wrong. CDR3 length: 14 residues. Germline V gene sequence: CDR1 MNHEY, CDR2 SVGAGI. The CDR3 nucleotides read TGTGCCAGCAGTTCGGCGGGAGGTACCTACGAGCAGTACTTC. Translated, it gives CASSSAGGTYEQYF.

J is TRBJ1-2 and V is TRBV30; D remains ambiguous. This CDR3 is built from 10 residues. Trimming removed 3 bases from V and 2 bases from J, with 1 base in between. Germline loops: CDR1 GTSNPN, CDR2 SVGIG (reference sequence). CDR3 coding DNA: TGTGCCTGGAGCAACTATGGCTACACCTTC. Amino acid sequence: CAWSNYGYTF.

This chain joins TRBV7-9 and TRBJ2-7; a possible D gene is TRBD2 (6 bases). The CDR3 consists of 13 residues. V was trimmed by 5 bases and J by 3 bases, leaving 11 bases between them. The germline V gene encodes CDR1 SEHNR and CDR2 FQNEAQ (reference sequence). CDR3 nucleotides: TGTGCCAGCAGCCGTAGGGAGGTCTACGAGCAGTACTTC. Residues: CASSRREVYEQYF.

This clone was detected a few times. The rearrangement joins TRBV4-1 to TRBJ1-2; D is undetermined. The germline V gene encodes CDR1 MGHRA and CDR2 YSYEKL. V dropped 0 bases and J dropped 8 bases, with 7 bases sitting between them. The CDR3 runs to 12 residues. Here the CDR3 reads CASSQDELGYTF. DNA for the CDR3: TGCGCCAGCAGCCAAGATGAGCTGGGCTACACCTTC.

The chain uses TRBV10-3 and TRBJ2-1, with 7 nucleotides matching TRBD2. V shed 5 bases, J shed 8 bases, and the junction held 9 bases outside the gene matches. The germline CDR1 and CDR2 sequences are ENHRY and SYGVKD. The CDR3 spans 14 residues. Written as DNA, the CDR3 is TGTGCCATCAGTCTCCTAGCGGAGAGCGATGAGCAGTTCTTC. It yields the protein CAISLLAESDEQFF.

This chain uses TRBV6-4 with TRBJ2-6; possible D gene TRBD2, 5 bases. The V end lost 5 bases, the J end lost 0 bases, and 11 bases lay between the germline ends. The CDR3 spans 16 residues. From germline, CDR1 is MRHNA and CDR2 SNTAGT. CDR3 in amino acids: CASSPSGVSGANVLTF. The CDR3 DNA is TGTGCCAGCAGTCCCTCCGGGGTCTCTGGGGCCAACGTCCTGACTTTC.

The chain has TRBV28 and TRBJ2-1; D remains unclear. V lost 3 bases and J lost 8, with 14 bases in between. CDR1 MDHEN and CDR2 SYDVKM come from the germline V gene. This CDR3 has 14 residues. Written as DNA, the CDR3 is TGTGCCAGCAGTTTTCCTTTGTTATTGGATGAGCAGTTCTTC. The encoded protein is CASSFPLLLDEQFF.

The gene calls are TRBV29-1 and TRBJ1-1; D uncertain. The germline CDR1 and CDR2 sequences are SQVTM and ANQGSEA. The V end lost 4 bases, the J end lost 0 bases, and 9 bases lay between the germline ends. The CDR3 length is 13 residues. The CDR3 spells CSVVGRLNTEAFF. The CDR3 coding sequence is TGCAGCGTTGTTGGCCGTCTGAACACTGAAGCTTTCTTT.

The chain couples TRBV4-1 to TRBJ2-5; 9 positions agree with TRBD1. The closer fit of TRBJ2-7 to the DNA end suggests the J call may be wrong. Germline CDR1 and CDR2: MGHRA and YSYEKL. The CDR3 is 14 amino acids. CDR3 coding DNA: TGCGCCAGCAGCCGCCCGGGACAGGGCTACGAGCAGTACTTC. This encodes CASSRPGQGYEQYF.

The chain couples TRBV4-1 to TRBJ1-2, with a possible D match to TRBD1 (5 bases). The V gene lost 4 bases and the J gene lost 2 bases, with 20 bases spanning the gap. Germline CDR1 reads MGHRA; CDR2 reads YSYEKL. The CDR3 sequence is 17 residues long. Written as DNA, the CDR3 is TGCGCCAGCAGCCTAAGCGAACCCCAGGGTAAGAACTATGGCTACACCTTC. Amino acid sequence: CASSLSEPQGKNYGYTF.

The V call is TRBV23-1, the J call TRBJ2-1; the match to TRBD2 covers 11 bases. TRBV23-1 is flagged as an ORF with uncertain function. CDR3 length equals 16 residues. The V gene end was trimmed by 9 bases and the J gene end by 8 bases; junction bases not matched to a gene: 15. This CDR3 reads CASPRTSGPGSDEQFF. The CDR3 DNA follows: TGCGCCAGTCCTAGGACTAGCGGGCCGGGCAGCGATGAGCAGTTCTTC.

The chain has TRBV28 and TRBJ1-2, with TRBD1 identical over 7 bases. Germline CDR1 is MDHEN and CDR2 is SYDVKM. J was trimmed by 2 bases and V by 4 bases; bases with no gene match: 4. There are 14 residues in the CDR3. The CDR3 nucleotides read TGTGCCAGCAGTTCCGCGACAGGGAACTATGGCTACACCTTC. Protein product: CASSSATGNYGYTF.

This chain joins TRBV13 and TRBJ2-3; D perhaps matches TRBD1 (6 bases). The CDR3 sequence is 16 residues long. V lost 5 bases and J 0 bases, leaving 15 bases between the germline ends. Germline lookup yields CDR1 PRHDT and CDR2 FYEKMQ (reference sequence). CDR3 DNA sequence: TGTGCCAGCAGCCCCGACAGGCAACCCAGCACAGATACGCAGTATTTT. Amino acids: CASSPDRQPSTDTQYF.

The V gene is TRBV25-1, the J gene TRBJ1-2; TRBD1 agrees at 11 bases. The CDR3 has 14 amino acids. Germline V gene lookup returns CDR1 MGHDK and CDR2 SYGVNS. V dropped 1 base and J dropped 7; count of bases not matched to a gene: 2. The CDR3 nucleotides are TGTGCCAGCAGTGAATTCGGGACAGGGGGTGGCTACACCTTC. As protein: CASSEFGTGGGYTF.

CDR3 in amino acids: CASSYGLNYGYTF. CDR3 DNA: TGTGCCAGCAGCTACGGCTTAAACTATGGCTACACCTTC. J is TRBJ1-2 and V is TRBV7-2, with unresolved D. The CDR3 has 13 residues. V lost 4 bases, J lost 2 bases, and 8 bases lay in between. Germline V gene lookup returns CDR1 SGHTA and CDR2 FQGNSA.

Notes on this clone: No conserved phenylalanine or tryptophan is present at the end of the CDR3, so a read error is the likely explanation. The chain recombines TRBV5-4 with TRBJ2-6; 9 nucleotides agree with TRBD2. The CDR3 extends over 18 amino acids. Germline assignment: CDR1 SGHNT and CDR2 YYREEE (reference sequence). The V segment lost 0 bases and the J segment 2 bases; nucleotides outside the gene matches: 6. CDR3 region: CASSLARVAGAGANVLTL. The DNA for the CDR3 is TGTGCCAGCAGCTTGGCCCGGGTAGCGGGAGCTGGGGCCAACGTCCTGACTCTC.

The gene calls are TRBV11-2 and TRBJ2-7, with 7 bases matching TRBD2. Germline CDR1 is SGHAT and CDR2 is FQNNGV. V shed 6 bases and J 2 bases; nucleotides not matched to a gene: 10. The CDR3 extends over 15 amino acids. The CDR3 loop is CASRRPSGETYEQYF. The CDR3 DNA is TGTGCCAGCAGACGACCCAGCGGGGAGACCTACGAGCAGTACTTC.

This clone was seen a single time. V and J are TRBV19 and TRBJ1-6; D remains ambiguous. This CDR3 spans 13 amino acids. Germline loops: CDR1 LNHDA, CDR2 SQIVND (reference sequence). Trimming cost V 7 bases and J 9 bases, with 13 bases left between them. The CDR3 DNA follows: TGTGCCAGTAATCTCCAAGGACCTTCACCCCTCCACTTT. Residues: CASNLQGPSPLHF.

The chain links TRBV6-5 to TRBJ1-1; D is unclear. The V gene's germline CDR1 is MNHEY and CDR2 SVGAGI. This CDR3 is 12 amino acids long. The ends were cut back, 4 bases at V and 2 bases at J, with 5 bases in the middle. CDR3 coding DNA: TGTGCCAGCAGTTCCAAAAACACTGAAGCTTTCTTT. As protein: CASSSKNTEAFF.

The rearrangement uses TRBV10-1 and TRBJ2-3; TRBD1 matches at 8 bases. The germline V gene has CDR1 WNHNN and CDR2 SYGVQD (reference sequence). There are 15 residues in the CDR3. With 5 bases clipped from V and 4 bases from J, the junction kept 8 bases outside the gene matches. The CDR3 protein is CASSTAGTGSDTQYF. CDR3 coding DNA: TGCGCCAGCAGTACCGCCGGGACAGGTTCAGATACGCAGTATTTT.

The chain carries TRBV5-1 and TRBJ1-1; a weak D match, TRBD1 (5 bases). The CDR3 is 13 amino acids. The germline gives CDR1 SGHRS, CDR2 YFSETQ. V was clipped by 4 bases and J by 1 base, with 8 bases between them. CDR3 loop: CASSGGQNTEAFF. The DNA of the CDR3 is TGCGCCAGCAGCGGAGGACAGAACACTGAAGCTTTCTTT.

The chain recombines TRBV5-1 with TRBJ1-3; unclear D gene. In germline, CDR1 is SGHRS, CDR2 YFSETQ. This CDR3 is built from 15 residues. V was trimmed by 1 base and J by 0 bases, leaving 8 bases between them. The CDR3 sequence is CASSLRPTSGNTIYF. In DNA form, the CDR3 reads TGCGCCAGCAGCTTGAGACCTACCTCTGGAAACACCATATATTTT.

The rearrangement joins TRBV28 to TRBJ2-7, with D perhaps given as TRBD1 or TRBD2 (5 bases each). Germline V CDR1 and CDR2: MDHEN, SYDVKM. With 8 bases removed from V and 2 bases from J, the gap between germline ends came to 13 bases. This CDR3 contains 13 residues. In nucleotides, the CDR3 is TGTGCCAGCGGCTGGGACGGCCCCTACGAGCAGTACTTC. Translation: CASGWDGPYEQYF.